The subject of this entry is one TCR beta chain. Only in-frame clones appear in the TCRdb table, and some are missing; sequencing was by immunoSEQ multiplex PCR. The sample includes hundreds of thousands of clones, 85% to 90% of them seen just once. This sample stems from a study of blood T cell repertoires in COVID-19. This CDR3 has 18 amino acids. Per the germline V gene, CDR1 is LNHDA and CDR2 is SQIVND (reference sequence). V lost 5 bases, J lost 0 bases, and 12 bases stayed unmatched. The sample comprised PBMCs or T cells enriched from blood (not recorded which). The J gene is TRBJ1-5, the V gene TRBV19; TRBD1 agrees at 8 bases. The sequence was obtained from a woman aged 45-65 years who had been exposed to COVID-19. This chain's CDR3 is CASSANLGTGNSNQPQHF. DNA of the CDR3: TGTGCCAGTAGTGCCAACCTCGGGACAGGCAATAGCAATCAGCCCCAGCATTTT. Looking up the rest from reference TRBV19 and TRBJ1-5 gives the full variable domain: DGGITQSPKYLFRKEGQNVTLSCEQNLNHDAMYWYRQDPGQGLRLIYYSQIVNDFQKGDIAEGYSVSREKKESFPLTVTSAQKNPTAFYLCASSANLGTGNSNQPQHFGDGTRLSIL.